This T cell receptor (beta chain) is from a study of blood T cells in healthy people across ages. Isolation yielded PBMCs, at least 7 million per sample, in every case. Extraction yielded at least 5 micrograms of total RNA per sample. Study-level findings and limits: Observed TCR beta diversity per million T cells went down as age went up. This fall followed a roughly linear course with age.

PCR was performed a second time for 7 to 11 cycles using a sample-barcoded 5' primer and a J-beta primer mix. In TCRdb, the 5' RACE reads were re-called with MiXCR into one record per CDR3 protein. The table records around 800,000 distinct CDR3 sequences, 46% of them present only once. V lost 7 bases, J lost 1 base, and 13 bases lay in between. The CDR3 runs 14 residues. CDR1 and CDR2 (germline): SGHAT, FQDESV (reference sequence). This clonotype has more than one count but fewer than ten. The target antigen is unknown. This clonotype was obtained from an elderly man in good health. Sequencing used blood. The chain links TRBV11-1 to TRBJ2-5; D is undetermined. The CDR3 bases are TGTGCCAGCATGGGTTTGTCCGGCCAAGAGACCCAGTACTTC. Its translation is CASMGLSGQETQYF. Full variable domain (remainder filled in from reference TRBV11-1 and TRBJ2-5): EAEVAQSPRYKITEKSQAVAFWCDPISGHATLYWYRQILGQGPELLVQFQDESVVDDSQLPKDRFSAERLKGVDSTLKIQPAELGDSAMYLCASMGLSGQETQYFGPGTRLLVL.